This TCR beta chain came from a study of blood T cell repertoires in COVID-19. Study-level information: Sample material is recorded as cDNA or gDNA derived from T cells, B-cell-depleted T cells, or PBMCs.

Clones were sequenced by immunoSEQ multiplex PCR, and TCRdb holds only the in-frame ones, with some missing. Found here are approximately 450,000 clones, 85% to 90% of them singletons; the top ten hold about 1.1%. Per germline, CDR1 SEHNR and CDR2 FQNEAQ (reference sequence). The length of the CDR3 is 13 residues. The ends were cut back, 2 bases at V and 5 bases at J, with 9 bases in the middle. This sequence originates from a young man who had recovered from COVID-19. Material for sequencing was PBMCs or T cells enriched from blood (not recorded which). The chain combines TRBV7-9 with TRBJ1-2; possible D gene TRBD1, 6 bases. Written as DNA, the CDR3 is TGTGCCAGCAGCTTAACGGACAGTTATGGCTACACCTTC. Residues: CASSLTDSYGYTF.